This T cell receptor beta chain was found in a study of neurological immune-mediated disorders. General study results and limits: Neither clinical nor MRI features were associated with the multiple sclerosis repertoire cluster.

Ten or more counts support this clonotype. Its antigen is undetermined. An end of the junction does not agree with germline; a read error may underlie this. The method for making cDNA was 5'RACE, and it used 10-nucleotide random UMIs. The output of every sequencing run, over 190 million TCR-beta sequences, came from 15-18 subjects. TCRdb independently ran MiXCR on the 5' RACE reads; one entry per CDR3 protein. The sample shows 55,000 to 80,000 distinct CDR3 sequences, 4.5% to 5.5% of them seen only once. Unsorted libraries were derived from 2 million PBMCs stored at -80 C. Germline loops: CDR1 MNHEY, CDR2 SVGEGT. The length of the CDR3 is 15 residues.

This chain links TRBV6-2 or TRBV6-3 with TRBJ1-5; 9 bases match TRBD1. The specimen sequenced was PBMCs. This TCR was sampled from a woman in her 50s with multiple sclerosis. CDR3 sequence reads: CASSSGTGPLQPQNF. CDR3 nucleotide sequence: TGTGCCAGCAGCTCCGGGACAGGGCCTTTGCAGCCCCAGAATTTT.